The 15 T cell receptor beta chains given below trace back to one sample, sequenced in a study of a mutant IDH1 vaccine in newly diagnosed glioma. Time point defined: week 11, during vaccination. Doses of 300 ug of mutant IDH1 20-mer peptide were given with topical imiquimod. Libraries were prepared by immunoSEQ multiplex PCR; TCRdb keeps only in-frame clonotypes and omits some of them. Altogether 100,000 to 120,000 clones are present, approximately 87% being singletons, with the ten largest covering 0.55% to 0.7%. The antigens these receptors bind are not known. The specimen was PBMCs, collected from a glioma patient whose treatment included an IDH1 peptide vaccine. The source of these receptors is a woman in her forties or fifties with glioma.

The chain recombines TRBV9 with TRBJ2-7; a possible D gene is TRBD2 (6 bases). V dropped 0 bases and J dropped 5 bases, with 9 bases sitting between them. Germline CDR1 reads SGDLS; CDR2 reads YYNGEE. The CDR3 totals 13 residues. CDR3 bases: TGTGCCAGCAGCGTAGGTGGGAGGCACGAGCAGTACTTC. It specifies CASSVGGRHEQYF. Full variable domain (missing parts from reference TRBV9 and TRBJ2-7): DSGVTQTPKHLITATGQRVTLRCSPRSGDLSVYWYQQSLDQGLQFLIQYYNGEERAKGNILERFSAQQFPDLHSELNLSSLELGDSALYFCASSVGGRHEQYFGPGTRLTVT.

This chain connects TRBV7-6 to TRBJ1-5; D possibly corresponds to TRBD1 (6 bases). Trimming cost V 3 bases and J 6 bases, with 18 bases left between them. This CDR3 spans 16 amino acids. Germline-derived CDR1 and CDR2 are SGHVS and FNYEAQ. The CDR3 region has the DNA TGTGCCAGCAGCTTTGGGGCGGGGGCGGTTCGTCAGCCCCAGCATTTT. Translation gives CASSFGAGAVRQPQHF.

The chain combines TRBV6-5 with TRBJ1-5; 7 positions agree with TRBD1. V dropped 0 bases and J dropped 7; count of bases not matched to a gene: 6. The CDR3 loop spans 15 amino acids. The germline CDR1 and CDR2 sequences are MNHEY and SVGAGI. The CDR3 region has the DNA TGTGCCAGCAGTTACTCAGGGGGCGCGAGGCAGCCCCAGCATTTT. Its translation: CASSYSGGARQPQHF.

This sequence joins TRBV5-3 and TRBJ1-2, with D maybe TRBD1 (5 bases). TRBV5-3 is an open reading frame, and its role is uncertain. CDR3 size: 14 residues. Trimming left V 0 bases short and J 4 bases short, with 10 bases between. The CDR3 DNA reads TGTGCCAGAAGCTTGGTTCCAGGGAGCTATGGCTACACCTTC. This sequence encodes CARSLVPGSYGYTF.

Only one count was recorded for this clone. The J gene is TRBJ2-7, the V gene TRBV7-3, with TRBD2 matching over 10 bases. CDR1 SGHTA and CDR2 FQGTGA come from the germline V gene. This CDR3 spans 14 amino acids. With 6 bases clipped from V and 4 bases from J, the junction kept 6 bases outside the gene matches. As DNA, the CDR3 is TGTGCCAGCAGTCAAGCGGGAGGGCCTTACGAGCAGTACTTC. The encoded protein is CASSQAGGPYEQYF.

This clone was recorded once. The rearrangement uses TRBV5-4 and TRBJ2-7, with TRBD2 matching over 7 bases. This CDR3 spans 15 amino acids. Germline CDR1 and CDR2: SGHNT and YYREEE (reference sequence). Germline trimming cut 0 bases from V and 4 bases from J; bases unmatched to any gene: 7. This CDR3 is CASSLDPAGKYEQYF. CDR3 coding DNA: TGTGCCAGCAGCTTGGATCCAGCGGGAAAATACGAGCAGTACTTC.

V is TRBV6-1 and J is TRBJ2-7; 11 positions match TRBD2. The length of the CDR3 is 16 residues. CDR1 is MNHNS, CDR2 SASEGT, per germline. V dropped 4 bases and J dropped 5; count of bases not matched to a gene: 10. CDR3 protein: CASSAARLAGLDEQYF. The CDR3 DNA sequence: TGTGCCAGCAGTGCCGCCCGACTAGCGGGACTCGACGAGCAGTACTTC.

The V call is TRBV10-1, the J call TRBJ2-1; 7 positions match TRBD2. The germline gives CDR1 WNHNN, CDR2 SYGVQD (reference sequence). The CDR3 has 14 residues. The junction had 7 bases not matched to a gene; V was cut back by 2 bases and J by 9 bases. The DNA for the CDR3 is TGCGCCAGCAGTGAGGGACTAGGGGTGGGTGAGCAGTTCTTC. This codes for CASSEGLGVGEQFF.

This chain joins TRBV27 and TRBJ1-1; no firm D call. CDR1 and CDR2 from the germline V gene are MNHEY and SMNVEV (reference sequence). V was cut by 5 bases and J by 1 base, with 11 bases left in between. There are 14 residues in the CDR3. Here the CDR3 DNA reads TGTGCCAGCAGTACGGCCGGGAGGAACACTGAAGCTTTCTTT. It yields the protein CASSTAGRNTEAFF.

This clone was seen once. V usage is TRBV9 and J usage is TRBJ2-7; TRBD1 matches at 8 bases. This CDR3 comprises 16 residues. CDR1 is SGDLS, CDR2 YYNGEE, per germline. V was clipped by 3 bases and J by 0 bases; unmatched bases: 8. In DNA, the CDR3 is TGTGCCAGCAGCGGGAGGGGGACAGGAAGCTCCTACGAGCAGTACTTC. This encodes CASSGRGTGSSYEQYF.

The rearrangement links TRBV7-2 to TRBJ2-3; 12 bases are a match to TRBD2. CDR1 and CDR2 (germline): SGHTA, FQGNSA. This CDR3 has 17 residues. J gave up 2 bases and V 1 base, and 4 bases lay outside the gene matches. The CDR3: CASSLELAGGPTDTQYF. CDR3 sequence (DNA): TGTGCCAGCAGCTTAGAACTAGCGGGAGGTCCCACAGATACGCAGTATTTT.

This clone was detected only once. The chain couples TRBV9 to TRBJ2-1, with 11 bases fitting TRBD2. The length of the CDR3 is 17 residues. With V trimmed by 0 bases and J by 2 bases, 4 bases remained unmatched. Germline values: CDR1 SGDLS, CDR2 YYNGEE. This CDR3 is CASSVVGTSGTYNEQFF. CDR3 in DNA: TGTGCCAGCAGCGTAGTGGGGACTAGCGGAACCTACAATGAGCAGTTCTTC.

The chain joins TRBV4-1 to TRBJ2-7, with D tentatively TRBD2 (6 bases). There are 17 residues in the CDR3. Trimming removed 2 bases from V and 2 bases from J, with 19 bases in between. CDR1 MGHRA and CDR2 YSYEKL come from the germline V gene. The CDR3 sequence: CASSQSIFRDSTYEQYF. CDR3 coding DNA: TGCGCCAGCAGCCAATCAATCTTCCGGGACTCGACCTACGAGCAGTACTTC.

The gene calls are TRBV27 and TRBJ2-5; D possibly corresponds to TRBD1 (6 bases). Trimming stripped 5 bases from V and 5 bases from J, with 15 bases between. The germline gives CDR1 MNHEY, CDR2 SMNVEV (reference sequence). The CDR3 has 14 residues. This chain's CDR3 is CASSLTQGWETQYF. CDR3 bases: TGTGCCAGCAGTCTGACACAGGGATGGGAGACCCAGTACTTC.

The rearrangement uses TRBV14 and TRBJ2-1, with D hard to call. The germline V and J ends were trimmed by 1 base and 2 bases, with 3 bases remaining between them. CDR1 and CDR2 from the germline V gene are SGHDN and FVKESK. The CDR3 contains 13 residues. This CDR3 is CASSQGTYNEQFF. For the CDR3, the DNA is TGTGCCAGCAGCCAAGGGACCTACAATGAGCAGTTCTTC.